Each of the 21 T cell receptor beta chains below was sequenced from the same sample in a study of blood T cell repertoires in COVID-19. The method was immunoSEQ multiplex PCR; TCRdb's version includes in-frame clones alone and lacks a portion of them. Here the sample spans around 150,000 clones, approximately 82% being singletons. The sequenced sample consisted of peripheral blood. These receptors all come from a woman aged 40 to 50 with COVID-19, enrolled during active disease.

J is TRBJ1-2 and V is TRBV5-1; weak D call: TRBD1 (5 bases). Germline V gives CDR1 SGHRS, CDR2 YFSETQ. CDR3 length equals 16 residues. The V and J ends lost 3 bases and 1 base respectively, with 16 bases between them. CDR3 region: CASSSVVGTFNYGYTF. CDR3 DNA sequence: TGCGCCAGCAGCTCGGTGGTGGGGACTTTTAACTATGGCTACACCTTC.

In this sample, this clone turned up once. This chain joins TRBV28 and TRBJ1-6, with D tentatively TRBD1 (6 bases). From germline, CDR1 is MDHEN and CDR2 SYDVKM. The CDR3 has 14 residues. With 6 bases removed from V and 6 bases from J, the gap between germline ends came to 12 bases. This CDR3 reads CASSPRDINSPLHF. CDR3 in DNA: TGTGCCAGCAGCCCCCGGGACATTAATTCACCCCTCCACTTT.

J is TRBJ1-2 and V is TRBV19; TRBD1 aligns across 10 bases. CDR1 and CDR2 (germline): LNHDA, SQIVND (reference sequence). The CDR3 has 16 residues. V shed 6 bases and J 5 bases; nucleotides not matched to a gene: 12. This chain's CDR3 is CASSQTVRDRGYGYTF. Here the CDR3 DNA reads TGTGCCAGTAGCCAAACGGTCCGGGACAGGGGATATGGCTACACCTTC.

V and J are TRBV27 and TRBJ1-5, with 7 nucleotides matching TRBD1. Germline-derived CDR1 and CDR2 are MNHEY and SMNVEV (reference sequence). The CDR3 is 14 amino acids. V gave up 6 bases and J gave up 4 bases; unmatched junction bases: 6. The CDR3 sequence is CASSRGQKNQPQHF. The CDR3 DNA sequence: TGTGCCAGCAGCCGGGGACAGAAAAATCAGCCCCAGCATTTT.

In this sample, this clone turned up once. This chain joins TRBV25-1 and TRBJ1-4; 7 nucleotides line up with TRBD1. CDR1 is MGHDK and CDR2 is SYGVNS in the germline V gene. The V and J ends lost 4 bases and 6 bases, in that order; junction bases with no gene match: 5. The CDR3 loop spans 14 amino acids. The CDR3 spells CASSGQGSHEKLFF. CDR3 coding DNA: TGTGCCAGCAGTGGACAGGGCAGTCATGAAAAACTGTTTTTT.

Regarding this clone: A read error may explain this, as a much larger clone is one base away. The chain carries TRBV27 and TRBJ2-2; TRBD2 aligns across 7 bases. V was pared by 4 bases and J by 5 bases, with 1 base of the junction left unmatched. CDR3 length equals 13 residues. Germline loops: CDR1 MNHEY, CDR2 SMNVEV (reference sequence). CDR3 in amino acids: CASSWGGTGELFF. CDR3 DNA: TGTGCCAGCAGTTGGGGAGGGACCGGGGAGCTGTTTTTT.

The gene calls are TRBV2 and TRBJ1-5, with TRBD1 identical over 9 bases. V lost 4 bases and J lost 6; bases outside the gene matches: 4. The CDR3 is made up of 14 amino acids. CDR1 is SNHLY, CDR2 FYNNEI, per germline. The CDR3 here is CASSGGTGSQPQHF. CDR3 sequence (DNA): TGTGCCAGCAGTGGAGGGACAGGGAGTCAGCCCCAGCATTTT.

The rearrangement joins TRBV12-3 or TRBV12-4 to TRBJ2-1, with TRBD2 identical over 7 bases. The CDR3 extends over 13 amino acids. The V and J ends lost 5 bases and 6 bases, in that order; junction bases with no gene match: 4. The CDR3 here is CASSRLAGNEQFF. CDR3 nucleotide sequence: TGTGCCAGCAGTCGACTAGCAGGCAATGAGCAGTTCTTC.

The chain uses TRBV27 and TRBJ2-1, with 9 bases lining up with TRBD2. Losses at the gene ends were 4 bases for V and 0 bases for J; bases not matched to a gene: 4. Germline V gene lookup returns CDR1 MNHEY and CDR2 SMNVEV (reference sequence). The CDR3 consists of 16 residues. The CDR3 sequence is CASSSPTSGSYNEQFF. In DNA, the CDR3 is TGTGCCAGCAGTTCCCCGACTAGCGGCTCCTACAATGAGCAGTTCTTC.

The chain links TRBV19 to TRBJ1-4; TRBD1 matches at 8 bases. The V segment lost 6 bases and the J segment 5 bases; nucleotides outside the gene matches: 2. This CDR3 is 13 amino acids long. In germline, CDR1 is LNHDA, CDR2 SQIVND (reference sequence). CDR3 nucleotide sequence: TGTGCCAGTAGCAGACAGGGGAATGAAAAACTGTTTTTT. It encodes CASSRQGNEKLFF.

The chain combines TRBV4-1 with TRBJ1-5; the D gene is possibly TRBD1 (5 bases). The V gene's germline CDR1 is MGHRA and CDR2 YSYEKL. This CDR3 is 16 amino acids long. The germline V and J ends were trimmed by 0 bases and 1 base, with 10 bases remaining between them. In DNA, the CDR3 is TGCGCCAGCAGCCAAGATCAGAAGGGGAGCAATCAGCCCCAGCATTTT. Encoded protein: CASSQDQKGSNQPQHF.

The chain joins TRBV5-4 to TRBJ1-1, with 10 bases aligning to TRBD1. V dropped 4 bases and J dropped 3; count of bases not matched to a gene: 6. CDR1 SGHNT and CDR2 YYREEE come from the germline V gene (reference sequence). The CDR3 contains 15 residues. CDR3: CASSPHGQGDTEAFF. As DNA, the CDR3 is TGTGCCAGCAGCCCGCATGGACAGGGGGACACTGAAGCTTTCTTT.

The chain links TRBV19 to TRBJ1-2; 9 bases agree with TRBD1. CDR3 length: 16 residues. Losses at the gene ends were 4 bases for V and 3 bases for J; bases not matched to a gene: 9. Looked up from germline, CDR1 is LNHDA and CDR2 is SQIVND (reference sequence). DNA of the CDR3: TGTGCCAGTAGTACCCGAGCGGACAGGGGTGACTATGGCTACACCTTC. This gives the protein CASSTRADRGDYGYTF.

CDR3 sequence (DNA): TGTGCCAGCAGCTTGGCGGGACAGGGGGCTGGAAACATTCAGTACTTC. Its translation: CASSLAGQGAGNIQYF. This rearrangement joins TRBV5-4 to TRBJ2-4; 12 nucleotides match TRBD1. Germline-derived CDR1 and CDR2 are SGHNT and YYREEE (reference sequence). V lost 0 bases, J lost 6 bases, and 4 bases stayed unmatched. The CDR3 is 16 residues long. Drawing the rest from reference TRBV5-4 and TRBJ2-4, the complete variable domain is ETGVTQSPTHLIKTRGQQVTLRCSSQSGHNTVSWYQQALGQGPQFIFQYYREEENGRGNFPPRFSGLQFPNYSSELNVNALELDDSALYLCASSLAGQGAGNIQYFGAGTRLSVL.

The chain links TRBV6-6 to TRBJ1-2, with 8 bases matching TRBD1. The germline V gene encodes CDR1 MNHNY and CDR2 SVGAGI (reference sequence). Trimming took 3 bases from V and 2 from J; bases not matched to a gene: 5. The CDR3 runs to 15 residues. The CDR3 DNA follows: TGTGCCAGCAGTTATGTACAGGGGGGGAACTATGGCTACACCTTC. It translates to CASSYVQGGNYGYTF.

In its sample, this clone was seen a few times. The rearrangement joins TRBV18 to TRBJ1-4; D is unclear. In germline, CDR1 is KGHSH, CDR2 LQKENI. The V and J ends lost 0 bases and 2 bases respectively, with 4 bases between them. This CDR3 has 14 amino acids. CDR3 sequence (DNA): TGTGCCAGCTCACCACCGTCTACTAATGAAAAACTGTTTTTT. It specifies CASSPPSTNEKLFF.

This chain joins TRBV6-2 or TRBV6-3 and TRBJ2-7, with 7 bases aligning to TRBD1. The germline CDR1 and CDR2 sequences are MNHEY and SVGEGT. This CDR3 region has 14 residues. The J segment lost 0 bases and the V segment lost 6 bases, leaving 5 bases of the junction unmatched. CDR3 nucleotide sequence: TGTGCCAGCAGCGACAGGGTATTCTCCTACGAGCAGTACGTC. It is translated as CASSDRVFSYEQYV.

This sequence joins TRBV5-6 and TRBJ2-3; no reliable D call. The CDR3 is made up of 13 amino acids. The ends were cut back, 4 bases at V and 4 bases at J, with 10 bases in the middle. Germline CDR1 is SGHDT and CDR2 is YYEEEE. This CDR3 is CASSEINSDTQYF. The CDR3 DNA is TGTGCCAGCAGCGAAATAAACTCAGATACGCAGTATTTT.

J is TRBJ2-1 and V is TRBV28; TRBD2 matches 7 bases. V was pared by 3 bases and J by 0 bases, with 2 bases of the junction left unmatched. Germline values: CDR1 MDHEN, CDR2 SYDVKM. CDR3 size: 15 residues. The CDR3 DNA reads as TGTGCCAGCAGTTTGGGGGGGAGCTCCTACAATGAGCAGTTCTTC. This encodes CASSLGGSSYNEQFF.

This chain links TRBV5-4 with TRBJ1-4; D gene ambiguous. The CDR3 totals 12 residues. V shed 4 bases and J shed 4 bases, with 5 bases lying between them. Per the germline V gene, CDR1 is SGHNT and CDR2 is YYREEE (reference sequence). DNA of the CDR3: TGTGCCAGCAGCGCCTATAATGAAAAACTGTTTTTT. It yields the protein CASSAYNEKLFF. The whole variable domain, remainder taken from reference TRBV5-4 and TRBJ1-4, is ETGVTQSPTHLIKTRGQQVTLRCSSQSGHNTVSWYQQALGQGPQFIFQYYREEENGRGNFPPRFSGLQFPNYSSELNVNALELDDSALYLCASSAYNEKLFFGSGTQLSVL.

This chain connects TRBV7-6 to TRBJ2-7; D is unresolved. Germline lookup yields CDR1 SGHVS and CDR2 FNYEAQ. V dropped 0 bases and J dropped 0 bases, with 6 bases sitting between them. The CDR3 covers 14 residues. The CDR3 DNA is TGTGCCAGCAGCTTAGCCGCCGGCTCCTACGAGCAGTACTTC. Protein sequence: CASSLAAGSYEQYF. Together with reference TRBV7-6 and TRBJ2-7, the CDR3 gives the full variable domain: GAGVSQSPRYKVTKRGQDVALRCDPISGHVSLYWYRQALGQGPEFLTYFNYEAQQDKSGLPNDRFSAERPEGSISTLTIQRTEQRDSAMYRCASSLAAGSYEQYFGPGTRLTVT.